The following is a TCR beta chain sequence with its context. Source study methods: Estimation of nucleated cell counts relied on the amplification of reference gene primers. Some clones are missing from TCRdb's copy, which holds only in-frame ones; the method was immunoSEQ multiplex PCR. The DNA was the basis for D and trimming; V, J and clone size are from that table. The data contain about 230,000 clones, about 85% of them singletons. The sample is drawn from a study of blood T cell repertoires in COVID-19. Germline V gene lookup returns CDR1 MNHEY and CDR2 SVGAGI. CDR3 length equals 13 residues. V gave up 6 bases and J gave up 5 bases; unmatched junction bases: 7.

This receptor was identified in a woman younger than 35 who had recovered from COVID-19. The chain uses TRBV6-5 and TRBJ2-7; TRBD1 matches at 7 bases. The sequencing sample was made of peripheral blood. CDR3 protein: CASSLGQENEQYF. The CDR3 DNA follows: TGTGCCAGCAGCCTCGGACAGGAGAACGAGCAGTACTTC.